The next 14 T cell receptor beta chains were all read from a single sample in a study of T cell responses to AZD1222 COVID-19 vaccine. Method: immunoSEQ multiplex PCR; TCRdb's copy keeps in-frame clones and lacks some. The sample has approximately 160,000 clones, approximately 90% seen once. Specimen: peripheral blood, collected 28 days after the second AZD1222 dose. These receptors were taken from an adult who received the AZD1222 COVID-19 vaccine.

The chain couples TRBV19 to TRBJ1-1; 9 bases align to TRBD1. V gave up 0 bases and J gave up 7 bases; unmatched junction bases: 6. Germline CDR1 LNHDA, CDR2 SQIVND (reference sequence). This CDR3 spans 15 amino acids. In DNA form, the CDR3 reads TGTGCCAGTAGTATAGAATACAGGGGGCATGATGAAGCTTTCTTT. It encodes CASSIEYRGHDEAFF.

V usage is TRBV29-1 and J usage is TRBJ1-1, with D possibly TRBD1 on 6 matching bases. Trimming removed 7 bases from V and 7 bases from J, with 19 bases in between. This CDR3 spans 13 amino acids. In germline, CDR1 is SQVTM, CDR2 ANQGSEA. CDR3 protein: CSADTGKRGEAFF. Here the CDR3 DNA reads TGCAGCGCTGACACAGGGAAACGGGGTGAAGCTTTCTTT.

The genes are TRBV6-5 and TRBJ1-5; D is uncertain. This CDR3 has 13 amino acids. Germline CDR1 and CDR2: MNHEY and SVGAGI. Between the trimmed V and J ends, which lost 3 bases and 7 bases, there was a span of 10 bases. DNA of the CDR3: TGTGCCAGCAGTTATGGCATGGAGCAGCCCCAGCATTTT. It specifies CASSYGMEQPQHF.

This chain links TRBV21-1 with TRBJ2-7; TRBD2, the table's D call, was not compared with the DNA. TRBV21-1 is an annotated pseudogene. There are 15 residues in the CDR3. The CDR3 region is CASSKDPSHYYEQYF. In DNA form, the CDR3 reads TGTGCCAGCAGCAAAGACCCGTCCCACTACTACGAGCAGTACTTC.

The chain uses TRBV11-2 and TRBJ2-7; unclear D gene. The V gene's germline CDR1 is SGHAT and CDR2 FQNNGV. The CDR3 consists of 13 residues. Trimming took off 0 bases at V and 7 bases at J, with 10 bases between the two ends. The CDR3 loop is CASSLEMYREQYF. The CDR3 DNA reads TGTGCCAGCAGCTTAGAAATGTATAGGGAGCAGTACTTC. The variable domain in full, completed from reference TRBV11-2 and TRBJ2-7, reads EAGVAQSPRYKIIEKRQSVAFWCNPISGHATLYWYQQILGQGPKLLIQFQNNGVVDDSQLPKDRFSAERLKGVDSTLKIQPAKLEDSAVYLCASSLEMYREQYFGPGTRLTVT.

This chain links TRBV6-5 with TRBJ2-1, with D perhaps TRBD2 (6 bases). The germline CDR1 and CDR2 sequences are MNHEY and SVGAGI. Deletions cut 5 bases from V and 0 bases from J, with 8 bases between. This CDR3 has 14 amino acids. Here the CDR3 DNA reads TGTGCCAGCAGTCGGGACTTCTCCTACAATGAGCAGTTCTTC. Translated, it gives CASSRDFSYNEQFF.

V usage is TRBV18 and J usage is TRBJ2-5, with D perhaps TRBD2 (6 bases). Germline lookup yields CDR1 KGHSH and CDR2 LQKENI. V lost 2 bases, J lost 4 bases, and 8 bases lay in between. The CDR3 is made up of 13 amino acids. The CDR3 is CASSPGGVETQYF. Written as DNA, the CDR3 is TGTGCCAGCTCACCAGGAGGGGTAGAGACCCAGTACTTC.

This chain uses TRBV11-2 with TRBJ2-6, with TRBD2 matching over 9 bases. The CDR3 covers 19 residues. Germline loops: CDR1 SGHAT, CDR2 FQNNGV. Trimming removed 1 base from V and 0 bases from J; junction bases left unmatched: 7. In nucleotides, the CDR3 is TGTGCCAGCAGCTTAGCTAGCGGGGCGACATTCTCTGGGGCCAACGTCCTGACTTTC. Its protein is CASSLASGATFSGANVLTF.

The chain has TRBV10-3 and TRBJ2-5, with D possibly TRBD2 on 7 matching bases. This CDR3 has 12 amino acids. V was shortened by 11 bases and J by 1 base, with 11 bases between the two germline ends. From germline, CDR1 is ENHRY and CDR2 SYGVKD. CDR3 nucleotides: TGTGCCTCGGGGGGCCCCCAAGAGACCCAGTACTTC. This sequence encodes CASGGPQETQYF.

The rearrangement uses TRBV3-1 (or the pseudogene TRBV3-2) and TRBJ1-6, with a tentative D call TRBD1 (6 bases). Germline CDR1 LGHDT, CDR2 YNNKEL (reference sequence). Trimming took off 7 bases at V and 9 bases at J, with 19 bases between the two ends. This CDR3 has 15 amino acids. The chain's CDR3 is CASTSRGIPSSPLHF. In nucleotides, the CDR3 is TGTGCCAGCACCTCCAGGGGCATTCCCAGTTCACCCCTCCACTTT.

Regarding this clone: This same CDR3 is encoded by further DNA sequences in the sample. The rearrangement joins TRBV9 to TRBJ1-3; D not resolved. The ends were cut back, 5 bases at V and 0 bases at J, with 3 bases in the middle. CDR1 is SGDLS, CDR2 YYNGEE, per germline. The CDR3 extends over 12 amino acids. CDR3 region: CASSLSGNTIYF. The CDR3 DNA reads TGTGCCAGCAGTCTCTCTGGAAACACCATATATTTT.

CDR3 protein: CAISESQYSYTF. CDR3 coding DNA: TGTGCCATCAGTGAGTCCCAGTATAGCTACACCTTC. The gene calls are TRBV10-3 and TRBJ1-2; no definite D call. The CDR3 has 12 amino acids. The germline gives CDR1 ENHRY, CDR2 SYGVKD. The ends were cut back, 0 bases at V and 9 bases at J, with 8 bases in the middle.

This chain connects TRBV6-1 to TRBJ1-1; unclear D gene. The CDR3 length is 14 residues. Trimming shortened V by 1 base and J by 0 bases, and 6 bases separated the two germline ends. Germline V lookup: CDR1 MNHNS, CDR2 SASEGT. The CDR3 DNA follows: TGTGCCAGCAGTGAAGAGACGATGAACACTGAAGCTTTCTTT. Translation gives CASSEETMNTEAFF.

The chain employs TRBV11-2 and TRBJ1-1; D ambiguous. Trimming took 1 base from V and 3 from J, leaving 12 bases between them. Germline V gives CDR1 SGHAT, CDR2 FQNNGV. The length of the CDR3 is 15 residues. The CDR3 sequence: CASSLGLGVYTEAFF. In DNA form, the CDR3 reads TGTGCCAGCAGCTTAGGCCTCGGTGTGTACACTGAAGCTTTCTTT.